The T cell receptor beta chain under discussion was sequenced for a study of cytotoxic CD8 clonotypes in ibrutinib-treated CLL. Turning to the study itself: Partial responses totalled approximately 25 and complete responses 2; after median roughly 68 months, approximately 15 remained remitted and roughly twelve progressed. Study results and limitations: The study found baseline clonality above age-matched healthy donors, tracking circulating CD8+ T-cell counts. Clonality grew at ibrutinib response; at progression, it decreased back toward baseline.

Here immunoSEQ multiplex PCR was the method, and the copy in TCRdb shows in-frame clones only, minus some. Of approximately 200,000 clones in the sample, over 60% were seen once. The germline V gene encodes CDR1 SNHLY and CDR2 FYNNEI. This CDR3 is built from 14 residues. Trimming cost V 7 bases and J 1 base; bases outside gene matches: 5. Comment on this clone: What it binds is unknown.

The sequence came from a human donor with chronic lymphocytic leukemia. The J gene is TRBJ2-7, the V gene TRBV2, with 9 bases lining up with TRBD2. This specimen was PBMCs, taken after 24 months of ibrutinib treatment. As DNA, the CDR3 is TGTGCCAGCACCTGGGGACTAGCTTCCTACGAGCAGTACTTC. Amino acids: CASTWGLASYEQYF. The entire variable domain, with the rest obtained from reference TRBV2 and TRBJ2-7, is as follows: EPEVTQTPSHQVTQMGQEVILRCVPISNHLYFYWYRQILGQKVEFLVSFYNNEISEKSEIFDDQFSVERPDGSNFTLKIRSTKLEDSAMYFCASTWGLASYEQYFGPGTRLTVT.